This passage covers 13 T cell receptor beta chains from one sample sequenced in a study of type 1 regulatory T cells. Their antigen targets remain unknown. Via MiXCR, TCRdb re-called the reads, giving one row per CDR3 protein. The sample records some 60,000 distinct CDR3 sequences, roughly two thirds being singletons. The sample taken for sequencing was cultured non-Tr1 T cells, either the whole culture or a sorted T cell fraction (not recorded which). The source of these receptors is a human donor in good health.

The CDR3 region is CASSLWGFNTEAFF. CDR3 DNA sequence: TGTGCCAGCAGCTTATGGGGGTTCAACACTGAAGCTTTCTTT. This chain uses TRBV7-7 with TRBJ1-1; tentative D call: TRBD1 (5 bases). This CDR3 has 14 amino acids. The V gene's germline CDR1 is SSHAT and CDR2 FNYEAQ (reference sequence). Trimming cost V 2 bases and J 2 bases, with 9 bases left between them.

The chain's CDR3 is CSASRTDTDTQYF. The CDR3, as DNA: TGCAGTGCTAGTAGGACAGACACAGATACGCAGTATTTT. The V gene is TRBV20-1, the J gene TRBJ2-3; D is possibly TRBD1 (6 bases). Germline-derived CDR1 and CDR2 are DFQATT and SNEGSKA (reference sequence). Trimming removed 3 bases from V and 2 bases from J, with 9 bases in between. The CDR3 loop spans 13 amino acids.

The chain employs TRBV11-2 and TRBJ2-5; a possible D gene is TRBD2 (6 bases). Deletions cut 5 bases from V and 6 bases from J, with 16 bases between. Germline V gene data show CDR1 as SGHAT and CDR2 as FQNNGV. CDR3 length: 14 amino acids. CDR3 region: CASSPSAVMKTQYF. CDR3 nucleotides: TGTGCCAGCAGCCCTAGCGCTGTAATGAAGACCCAGTACTTC.

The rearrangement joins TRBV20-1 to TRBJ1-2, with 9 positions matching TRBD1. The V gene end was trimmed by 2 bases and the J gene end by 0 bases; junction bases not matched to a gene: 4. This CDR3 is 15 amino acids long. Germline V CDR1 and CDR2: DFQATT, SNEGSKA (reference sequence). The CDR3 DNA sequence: TGCAGTGCTAGAACAGGGGGCGAAACTAACTATGGCTACACCTTC. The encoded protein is CSARTGGETNYGYTF.

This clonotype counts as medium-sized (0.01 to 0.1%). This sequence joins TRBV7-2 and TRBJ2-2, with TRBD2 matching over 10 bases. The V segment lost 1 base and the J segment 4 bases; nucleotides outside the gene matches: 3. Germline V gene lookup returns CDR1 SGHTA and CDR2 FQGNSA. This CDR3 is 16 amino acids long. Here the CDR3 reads CASSLELAGATGELFF. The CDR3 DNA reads TGTGCCAGCAGCTTAGAGCTAGCGGGAGCCACCGGGGAGCTGTTTTTT.

Written as DNA, the CDR3 is TGTGCCAGCATCTCCCCCGGGCGCAAAGAGACCCAGTACTTC. Translation: CASISPGRKETQYF. The chain uses TRBV7-8 and TRBJ2-5; unclear D gene. Germline V gene lookup returns CDR1 SGHVS and CDR2 FQNEAQ. CDR3 length: 14 amino acids. Between the trimmed V and J ends, which lost 7 bases and 3 bases, there was a span of 15 bases.

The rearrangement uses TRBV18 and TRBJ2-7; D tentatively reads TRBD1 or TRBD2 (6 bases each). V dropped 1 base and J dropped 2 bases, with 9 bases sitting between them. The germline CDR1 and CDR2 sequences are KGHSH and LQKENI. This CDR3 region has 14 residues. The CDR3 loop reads CASSPRRGPYEQYF. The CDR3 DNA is TGTGCCAGCTCACCACGCCGGGGGCCCTACGAGCAGTACTTC. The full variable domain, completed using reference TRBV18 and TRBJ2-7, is NAGVMQNPRHLVRRRGQEARLRCSPMKGHSHVYWYRQLPEEGLKFMVYLQKENIIDESGMPKERFSAEFPKEGPSILRIQQVVRGDSAAYFCASSPRRGPYEQYFGPGTRLTVT.

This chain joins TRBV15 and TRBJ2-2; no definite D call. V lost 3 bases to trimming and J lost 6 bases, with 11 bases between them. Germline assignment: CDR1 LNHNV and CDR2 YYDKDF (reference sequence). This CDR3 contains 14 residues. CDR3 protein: CATSSLRASGELFF. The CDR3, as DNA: TGTGCCACCAGCAGTCTAAGGGCCTCCGGGGAGCTGTTTTTT.

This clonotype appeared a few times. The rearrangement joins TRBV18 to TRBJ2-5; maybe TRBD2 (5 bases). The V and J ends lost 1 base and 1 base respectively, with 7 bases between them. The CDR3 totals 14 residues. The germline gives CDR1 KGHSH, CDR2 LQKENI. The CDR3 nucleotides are TGTGCCAGCTCACCACGGACTTTCCAAGAGACCCAGTACTTC. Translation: CASSPRTFQETQYF.

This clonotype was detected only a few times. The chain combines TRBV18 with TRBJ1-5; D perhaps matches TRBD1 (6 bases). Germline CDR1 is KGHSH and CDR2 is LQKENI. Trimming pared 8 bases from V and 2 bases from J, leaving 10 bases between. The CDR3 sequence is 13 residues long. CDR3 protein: CASRGGRNQPQHF. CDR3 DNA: TGTGCCAGCAGAGGGGGTCGCAATCAGCCCCAGCATTTT. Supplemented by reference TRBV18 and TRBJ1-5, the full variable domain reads NAGVMQNPRHLVRRRGQEARLRCSPMKGHSHVYWYRQLPEEGLKFMVYLQKENIIDESGMPKERFSAEFPKEGPSILRIQQVVRGDSAAYFCASRGGRNQPQHFGDGTRLSIL.

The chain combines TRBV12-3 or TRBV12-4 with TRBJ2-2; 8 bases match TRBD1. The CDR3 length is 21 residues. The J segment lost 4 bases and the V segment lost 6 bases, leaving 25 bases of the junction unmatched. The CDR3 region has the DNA TGTGCCAGCAGCCGTACGCTCTTGACAGGGGTGCGGGGCCCGGGCACCGGGGAGCTGTTTTTT. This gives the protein CASSRTLLTGVRGPGTGELFF.

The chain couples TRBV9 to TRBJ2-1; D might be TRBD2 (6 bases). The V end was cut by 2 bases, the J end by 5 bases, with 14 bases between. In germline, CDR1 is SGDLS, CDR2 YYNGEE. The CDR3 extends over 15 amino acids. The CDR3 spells CASSVDGSPDNEQFF. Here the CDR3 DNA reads TGTGCCAGCAGCGTGGACGGGAGCCCGGACAATGAGCAGTTCTTC.

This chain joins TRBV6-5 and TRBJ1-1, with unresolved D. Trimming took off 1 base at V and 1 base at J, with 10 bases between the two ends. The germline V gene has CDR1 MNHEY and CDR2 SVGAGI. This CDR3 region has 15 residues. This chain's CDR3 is CASSYFGVGNTEAFF. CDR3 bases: TGTGCCAGCAGTTACTTTGGGGTGGGGAACACTGAAGCTTTCTTT.